The 4 T cell receptor beta chains below all came from one sample that was sequenced in a study of blood T cells in healthy people across ages. Combining a sample-barcoded 5' primer with a J-beta primer mix, a second PCR ran for about 7 to 11 cycles. TCRdb reprocessed the 5' RACE reads via MiXCR and lists one record per CDR3 protein. This sample yields roughly 900,000 distinct CDR3 sequences, of which roughly 43% are seen a single time; over 10% belongs to the top ten. Specimen: blood. The receptors were sampled from a man aged 30 to 45 in good health.

This clonotype was seen a few times. The gene calls are TRBV7-3 and TRBJ1-1; D might be TRBD1 (5 bases). The V gene lost 0 bases and the J gene lost 5 bases, with 16 bases spanning the gap. This CDR3 has 16 residues. Looked up from germline, CDR1 is SGHTA and CDR2 is FQGTGA. CDR3 bases: TGTGCCAGCAGCTTAACGGGGGACCGAGTTTCGACTGAAGCTTTCTTT. It encodes CASSLTGDRVSTEAFF.

In this sample, this clonotype turned up a few times. The chain has TRBV20-1 and TRBJ1-1; D unclear. The V gene lost 0 bases and the J gene lost 1 base, with 9 bases spanning the gap. Germline-derived CDR1 and CDR2 are DFQATT and SNEGSKA (reference sequence). This CDR3 comprises 14 residues. Here the CDR3 reads CSARDLMTNTEAFF. CDR3 in DNA: TGCAGTGCTAGAGATTTAATGACGAACACTGAAGCTTTCTTT.

This clonotype showed up just a few times. The CDR3, as DNA: TGTGCCAGCAGTTTATACCCAGCCCGCTATGGCTACACCTTC. Protein product: CASSLYPARYGYTF. This chain links TRBV27 with TRBJ1-2; D is undetermined. V lost 1 base and J lost 4, with 10 bases in between. The CDR3 has 14 amino acids. CDR1 and CDR2 (germline): MNHEY, SMNVEV (reference sequence).

This clonotype was detected only a few times. The chain uses TRBV4-3 and TRBJ1-1, with unresolved D. CDR3 length: 14 residues. Germline lookup yields CDR1 LGHNA and CDR2 YSLEER. With 0 bases removed from V and 1 base from J, the gap between germline ends came to 6 bases. The DNA of the CDR3 is TGCGCCAGCAGCCAAGATCGACAGAACACTGAAGCTTTCTTT. Its translation: CASSQDRQNTEAFF.